Only a few counts were recorded for the clone carrying this TCR beta chain. Antigen specificity is unknown. The study sequenced cultured CD4+ T cell DNA using the Oncomine TCR Beta short-read assay. TCRdb re-called the PCR reads through MiXCR, storing one row per CDR3 protein. Seen here are about 20,000 distinct CDR3 sequences, roughly 50% observed once, and the top ten hold roughly 6.2%. This sample stems from a study of vaccination and CD4 T cells after COVID-19. Study-wide background: Either the Pfizer-BioNTech BNT162b2 or Moderna mRNA-1273 vaccine was given as two doses. From HCoV-229E, HCoV-OC43, HCoV-NL63 and SARS-CoV-2, overlapping spike peptides were used to stimulate the cells.

Treatment given: roughly ten-day PBMC culture with coronavirus spike peptide pools or control peptides (ViraFEST assay). Peptide-pool expansion of antigen-specific T cells preceded TCR sequencing in ViraFEST. The receptor was derived from a human donor who had recovered from COVID-19. The sequencing input was CD4+ T cells from blood, cultured in vitro.

This CDR3 is CATSIPGQANTEAFF. CDR3 coding DNA: TGTGCCACCAGTATACCGGGACAGGCGAACACTGAAGCTTTCTTT. This rearrangement joins TRBV15 to TRBJ1-1; 8 nucleotides align to TRBD1. Trimming cost V 6 bases and J 1 base; bases outside gene matches: 7. In germline, CDR1 is LNHNV, CDR2 YYDKDF (reference sequence). The CDR3 extends over 15 amino acids.